The 15 T cell receptor beta chains below come from one sample, sequenced in a study of T cell repertoires in cytomegalovirus infection. Each CDR3 protein is one row after TCRdb ran MiXCR on the reads. The table has some 440,000 distinct CDR3 sequences, approximately 30% seen once. The sequencing sample was made of PBMCs. The source of these receptors is a human donor in good health (CMV status not recorded). Some clones in this sample may be carry-over from other donors' samples.

V is TRBV20-1 and J is TRBJ1-5; D call uncertain. V was clipped by 3 bases and J by 4 bases, with 4 bases between them. CDR3 size: 11 residues. CDR1 and CDR2 from the germline V gene are DFQATT and SNEGSKA (reference sequence). The CDR3 DNA follows: TGCAGTGCTAGTAGTAATCAGCCCCAGCATTTT. Protein: CSASSNQPQHF.

The gene calls are TRBV6-8 and TRBJ1-2; no firm D call. V lost 0 bases to trimming and J lost 2 bases, with 7 bases between them. The CDR3 spans 14 residues. The germline V gene encodes CDR1 MNHGY and CDR2 SAAAGT. CDR3 sequence (DNA): TGTGCCAGCAGTTACTCGAGGTCCAACTATGGCTACACCTTC. Residues: CASSYSRSNYGYTF.

The chain uses TRBV5-1 and TRBJ2-2; possible D gene TRBD2, 6 bases. With 3 bases removed from V and 6 bases from J, the gap between germline ends came to 12 bases. Looked up from germline, CDR1 is SGHRS and CDR2 is YFSETQ. CDR3 length: 14 amino acids. The CDR3 region is CASSSGGFAGELFF. DNA of the CDR3: TGCGCCAGCAGCTCTGGGGGGTTCGCCGGGGAGCTGTTTTTT.

V gene TRBV9 combines with J gene TRBJ2-2; no clear D. There are 15 residues in the CDR3. Germline-derived CDR1 and CDR2 are SGDLS and YYNGEE. The V and J ends lost 2 bases and 4 bases respectively, with 12 bases between them. CDR3 amino acids: CASSVGPESTGELFF. DNA of the CDR3: TGTGCCAGCAGCGTGGGCCCGGAGAGCACCGGGGAGCTGTTTTTT.

The genes are TRBV4-3 and TRBJ2-1, with D possibly matching TRBD2 (5 bases). The germline V gene has CDR1 LGHNA and CDR2 YSLEER. The ends were cut back, 0 bases at V and 0 bases at J, with 18 bases in the middle. The CDR3 is 19 residues long. The CDR3 loop is CASSQDLGKAEGSYNEQFF. CDR3 bases: TGCGCCAGCAGCCAAGATCTAGGGAAGGCAGAGGGCTCCTACAATGAGCAGTTCTTC.

This clonotype was detected a few times. The V gene is TRBV28, the J gene TRBJ1-2; TRBD1 agrees at 7 bases. Germline-derived CDR1 and CDR2 are MDHEN and SYDVKM. The CDR3 is made up of 12 amino acids. V dropped 10 bases and J dropped 2; count of bases not matched to a gene: 4. DNA of the CDR3: TGTGCCACCGAGGGACAGAACTATGGCTACACCTTC. It translates to CATEGQNYGYTF.

This clonotype has only a few counts. V and J are TRBV10-3 and TRBJ1-2; the D is unclear. Trimming took 3 bases from V and 0 from J, leaving 2 bases between them. This CDR3 spans 12 amino acids. Germline CDR1 reads ENHRY; CDR2 reads SYGVKD. CDR3 sequence: CAISDSNYGYTF. In DNA, the CDR3 is TGTGCCATCAGTGATTCTAACTATGGCTACACCTTC.

The rearrangement joins TRBV29-1 to TRBJ2-7; D remains ambiguous. CDR1 SQVTM and CDR2 ANQGSEA come from the germline V gene. V shed 8 bases and J shed 4 bases, with 12 bases lying between them. The CDR3 contains 11 residues. The CDR3 DNA reads TGCAGCTCCATTTATGGGTACGAGCAGTACTTC. This codes for CSSIYGYEQYF.

The chain joins TRBV7-8 to TRBJ2-4; possibly TRBD2 for D (5 bases). Trimming removed 3 bases at V and 6 bases at J, with 12 bases between. CDR3 length: 14 residues. Germline lookup yields CDR1 SGHVS and CDR2 FQNEAQ. In DNA form, the CDR3 reads TGTGCCAGCAGCTTGGGTTCGGGAACAAACATTCAGTACTTC. Its protein is CASSLGSGTNIQYF.

The chain couples TRBV29-1 to TRBJ1-1; no clear D. There are 13 residues in the CDR3. The germline V gene has CDR1 SQVTM and CDR2 ANQGSEA. Deletions cut 3 bases from V and 0 bases from J, with 8 bases between. Written as DNA, the CDR3 is TGCAGCGTTGAGGGTGCGCTGAACACTGAAGCTTTCTTT. This encodes CSVEGALNTEAFF.

This clonotype was picked up a small number of times. CDR3 DNA: TGCAGTGCTCAGGGACTAGCGGGGGTTACCGGGGAGCTGTTTTTT. Residues: CSAQGLAGVTGELFF. This chain connects TRBV20-1 to TRBJ2-2; 14 nucleotides line up with TRBD2. The CDR3 loop spans 15 amino acids. Trimming cost V 5 bases and J 5 bases; bases outside gene matches: 4. Germline loops: CDR1 DFQATT, CDR2 SNEGSKA (reference sequence).

A few counts support this clonotype. The chain has TRBV6-2 or TRBV6-3 and TRBJ1-1, with no clear D. The CDR3 sequence is 13 residues long. CDR1 and CDR2 from the germline V gene are MNHEY and SVGEGT. V was cut by 5 bases and J by 0 bases, with 7 bases left in between. CDR3 region: CASSLILNTEAFF. The CDR3 DNA follows: TGTGCCAGCAGTCTAATACTGAACACTGAAGCTTTCTTT.

This clonotype turned up a few times. V usage is TRBV23-1 and J usage is TRBJ2-5, with a weak D call TRBD1 (5 bases). TRBV23-1 counts as an open reading frame of uncertain function. The germline V and J ends were trimmed by 0 bases and 6 bases, with 11 bases remaining between them. The CDR3 spans 14 residues. The chain's CDR3 is CASSQSSRDQTQYF. The DNA of the CDR3 is TGCGCCAGCAGTCAATCGAGCAGGGATCAGACCCAGTACTTC.

The chain carries TRBV6-1 and TRBJ2-1; D may match TRBD1 or TRBD2 (5 bases each). V was clipped by 2 bases and J by 0 bases, with 17 bases between them. From germline, CDR1 is MNHNS and CDR2 SASEGT. This CDR3 has 18 amino acids. CDR3 DNA sequence: TGTGCCAGCAGTGAAAGAGGGGCTAAGCTCCTCTCCTACAATGAGCAGTTCTTC. Amino acids: CASSERGAKLLSYNEQFF.

Concerning this clonotype itself: Since the CDR3 does not end with the conserved phenylalanine or tryptophan, this likely comes from a read error. The chain employs TRBV4-3 and TRBJ2-7; 9 nucleotides agree with TRBD1. Germline CDR1 and CDR2: LGHNA and YSLEER. This CDR3 contains 15 residues. V shed 2 bases and J 7 bases; nucleotides not matched to a gene: 9. The CDR3 DNA reads as TGCGCCAGCAGCCAACGCCGGGACAGGGCGGGGGAGCAGTACTTA. The encoded protein is CASSQRRDRAGEQYL.